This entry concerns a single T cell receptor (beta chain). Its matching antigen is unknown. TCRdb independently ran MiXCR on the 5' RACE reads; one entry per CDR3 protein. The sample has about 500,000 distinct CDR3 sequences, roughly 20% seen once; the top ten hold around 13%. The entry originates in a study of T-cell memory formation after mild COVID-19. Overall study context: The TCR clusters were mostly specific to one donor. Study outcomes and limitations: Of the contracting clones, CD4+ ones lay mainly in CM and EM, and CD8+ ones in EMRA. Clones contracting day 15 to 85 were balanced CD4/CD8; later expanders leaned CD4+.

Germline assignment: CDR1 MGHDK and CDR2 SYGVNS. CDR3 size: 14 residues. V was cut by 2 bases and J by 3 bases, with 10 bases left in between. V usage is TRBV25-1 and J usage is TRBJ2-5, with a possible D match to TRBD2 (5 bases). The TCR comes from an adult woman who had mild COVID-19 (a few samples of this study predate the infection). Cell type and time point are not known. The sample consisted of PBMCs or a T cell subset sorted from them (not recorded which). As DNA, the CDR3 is TGTGCCAGCAGTGAAAGAGGAGGTGAAGAGACCCAGTACTTC. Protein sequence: CASSERGGEETQYF.